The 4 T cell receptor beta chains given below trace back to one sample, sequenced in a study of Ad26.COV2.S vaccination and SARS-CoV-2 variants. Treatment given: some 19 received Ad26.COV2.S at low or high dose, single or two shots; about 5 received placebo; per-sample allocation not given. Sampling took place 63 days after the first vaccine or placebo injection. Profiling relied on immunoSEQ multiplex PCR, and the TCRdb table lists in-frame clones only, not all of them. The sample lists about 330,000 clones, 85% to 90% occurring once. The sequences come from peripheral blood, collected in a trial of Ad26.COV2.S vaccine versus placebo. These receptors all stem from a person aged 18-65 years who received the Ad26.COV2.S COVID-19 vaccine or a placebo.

The CDR3 nucleotides read TGTGCCAGCAGTTTACTAGGGGCAGGGAACACTGAAGCTTTCTTT. It is translated as CASSLLGAGNTEAFF. The chain combines TRBV27 with TRBJ1-1; D may be TRBD1 (5 bases). Germline V gene sequence: CDR1 MNHEY, CDR2 SMNVEV (reference sequence). CDR3 length: 15 residues. Trimming removed 2 bases from V and 1 base from J, with 11 bases in between.

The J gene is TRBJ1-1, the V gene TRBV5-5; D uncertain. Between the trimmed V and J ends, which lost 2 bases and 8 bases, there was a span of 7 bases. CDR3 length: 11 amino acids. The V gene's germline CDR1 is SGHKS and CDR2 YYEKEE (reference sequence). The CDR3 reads CASSFGQEAFF. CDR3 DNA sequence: TGTGCCAGCAGCTTTGGGCAGGAAGCTTTCTTT.

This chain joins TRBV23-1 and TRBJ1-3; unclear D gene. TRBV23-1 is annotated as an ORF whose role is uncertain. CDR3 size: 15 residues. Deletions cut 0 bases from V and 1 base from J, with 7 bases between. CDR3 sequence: CASSQSDRSGNTIYF. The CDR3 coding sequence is TGCGCCAGCAGTCAATCAGACCGTTCTGGAAACACCATATATTTT.

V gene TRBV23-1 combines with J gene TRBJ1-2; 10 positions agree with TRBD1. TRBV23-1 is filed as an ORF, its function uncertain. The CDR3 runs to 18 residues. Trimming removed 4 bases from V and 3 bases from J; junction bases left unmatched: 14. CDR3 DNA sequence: TGCGCCAGCAGTCGCTCTCCGGGGACAGGGGCGCAGGACTATGGCTACACCTTC. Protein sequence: CASSRSPGTGAQDYGYTF.